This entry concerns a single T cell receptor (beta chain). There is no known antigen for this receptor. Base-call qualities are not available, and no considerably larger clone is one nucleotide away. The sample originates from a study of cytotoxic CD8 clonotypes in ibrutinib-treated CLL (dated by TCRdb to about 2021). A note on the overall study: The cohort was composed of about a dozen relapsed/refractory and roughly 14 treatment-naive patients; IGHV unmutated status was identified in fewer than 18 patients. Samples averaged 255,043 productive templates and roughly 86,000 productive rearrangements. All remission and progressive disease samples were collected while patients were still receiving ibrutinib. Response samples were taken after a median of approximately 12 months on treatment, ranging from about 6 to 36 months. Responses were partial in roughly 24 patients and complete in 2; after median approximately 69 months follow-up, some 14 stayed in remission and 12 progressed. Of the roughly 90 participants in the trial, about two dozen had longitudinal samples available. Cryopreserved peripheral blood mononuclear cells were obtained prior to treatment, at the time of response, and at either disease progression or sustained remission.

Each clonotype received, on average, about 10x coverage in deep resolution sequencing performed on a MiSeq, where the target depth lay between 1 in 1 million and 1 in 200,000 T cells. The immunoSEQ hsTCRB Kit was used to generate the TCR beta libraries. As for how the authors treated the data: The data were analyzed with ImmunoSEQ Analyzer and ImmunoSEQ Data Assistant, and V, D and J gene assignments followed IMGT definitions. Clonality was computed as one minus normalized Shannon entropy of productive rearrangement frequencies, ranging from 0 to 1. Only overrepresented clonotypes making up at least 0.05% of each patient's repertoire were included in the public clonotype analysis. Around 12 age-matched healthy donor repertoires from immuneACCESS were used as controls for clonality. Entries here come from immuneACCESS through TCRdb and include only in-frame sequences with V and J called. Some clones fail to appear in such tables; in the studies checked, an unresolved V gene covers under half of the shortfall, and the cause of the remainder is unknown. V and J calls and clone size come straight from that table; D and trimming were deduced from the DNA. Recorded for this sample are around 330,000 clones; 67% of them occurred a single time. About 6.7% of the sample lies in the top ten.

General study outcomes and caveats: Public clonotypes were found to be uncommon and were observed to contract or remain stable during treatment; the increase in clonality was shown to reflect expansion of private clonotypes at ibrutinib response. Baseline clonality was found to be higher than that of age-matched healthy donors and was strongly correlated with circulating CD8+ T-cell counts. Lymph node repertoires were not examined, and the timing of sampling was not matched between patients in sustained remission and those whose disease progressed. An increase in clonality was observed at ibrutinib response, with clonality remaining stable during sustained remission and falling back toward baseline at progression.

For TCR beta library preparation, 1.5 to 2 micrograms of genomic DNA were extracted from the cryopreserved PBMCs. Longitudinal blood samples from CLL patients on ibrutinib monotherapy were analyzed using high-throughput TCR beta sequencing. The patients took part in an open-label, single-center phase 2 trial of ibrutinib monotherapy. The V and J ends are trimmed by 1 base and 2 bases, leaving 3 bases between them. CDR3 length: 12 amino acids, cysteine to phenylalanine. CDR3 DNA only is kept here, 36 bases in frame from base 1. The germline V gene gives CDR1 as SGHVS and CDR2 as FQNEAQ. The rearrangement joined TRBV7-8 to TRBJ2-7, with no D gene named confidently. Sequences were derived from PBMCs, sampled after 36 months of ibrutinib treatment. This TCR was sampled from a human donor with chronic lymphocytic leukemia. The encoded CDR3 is CASSLVPYEQYF. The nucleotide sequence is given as TGTGCCAGCAGCTTAGTTCCCTACGAGCAGTACTTC. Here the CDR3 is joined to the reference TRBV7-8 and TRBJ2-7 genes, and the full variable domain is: GAGVSQSPRYKVAKRGQDVALRCDPISGHVSLFWYQQALGQGPEFLTYFQNEAQLDKSGLPSDRFFAERPEGSVSTLKIQRTQQEDSAVYLCASSLVPYEQYFGPGTRLTVT.